The source of this TCR beta chain is a study of blood T cell repertoires in COVID-19. V lost 7 bases to trimming and J lost 9 bases, with 8 bases between them. The germline V gene has CDR1 SGHDT and CDR2 YYEEEE. The CDR3 runs to 10 residues. Assay: immunoSEQ multiplex PCR; the TCRdb copy retains only in-frame clones and omits some. The table has about 15,000 clones, about nine tenths seen once. This TCR came from a human donor in a cohort sampled during active COVID-19. The chain links TRBV5-6 to TRBJ2-1; D uncertain. The sample comprised peripheral blood. The CDR3 region is CASGAPEQFF. CDR3 DNA sequence: TGTGCCAGCGGAGCGCCTGAGCAGTTCTTC.